This TCR beta chain stems from a study of T cells in Graves' hyperthyroidism and ophthalmopathy. Trimming removed 6 bases from V and 1 base from J; junction bases left unmatched: 7. The CDR3 runs to 18 residues. This clonotype occurred many times. The source material, RNA transcripts, was used to amplify TCR beta CDR3 regions. TCR CDR3 underwent first-round RT-PCR with the HTBI primer set. Each CDR3 protein gets one entry after TCRdb re-called the multiplex PCR reads with MiXCR. The sample has roughly 700,000 distinct CDR3 sequences, approximately 14% seen once. Every diagnosis used clinical symptoms, serum thyroxine and TRAb, thyroid ultrasound and orbital computed tomography.

The rearrangement uses TRBV12-3 or TRBV12-4 and TRBJ2-1; 15 positions match TRBD2. The receptor's source is a woman aged 18-29 years with Graves' hyperthyroidism. Sequenced: blood. CDR3 sequence: CASSFGTSGRSSYNEQFF. CDR3 DNA: TGTGCCAGCAGCTTTGGGACTAGCGGGAGGTCATCCTACAATGAGCAGTTCTTC.